The 27 T cell receptor beta chains in this list originate from one sample, sequenced in a study of T cells in localized non-small cell lung cancer. Sequencing used immunoSEQ multiplex PCR; TCRdb keeps in-frame clones, though not all of them. The profile shows a few thousand clones, roughly a quarter of them singletons. The starting material was lung tumor tissue, obtained before any cancer treatment. These receptors originate from a male donor at least 60 years old with stage II lung adenocarcinoma.

This clone has more than one count but fewer than ten. The V call is TRBV11-3, the J call TRBJ2-7, with D tentatively TRBD1 (5 bases). This CDR3 is 16 amino acids long. The germline V and J ends were trimmed by 5 bases and 6 bases, with 23 bases remaining between them. Germline V gene lookup returns CDR1 SGHNT and CDR2 YENEEA. The DNA for the CDR3 is TGTGCCAGCAGCCCTATTTGGCAGGGTCAGTTCTCCGAGCAGTACTTC. Amino acid sequence: CASSPIWQGQFSEQYF.

This clone has only a few counts. This sequence joins TRBV28 and TRBJ1-2, with unresolved D. V was shortened by 3 bases and J by 11 bases, with 16 bases between the two germline ends. Germline V gives CDR1 MDHEN, CDR2 SYDVKM. The CDR3 consists of 13 residues. The CDR3 region has the DNA TGTGCCAGCAGTTTCTGGCAGGAGGAAGATTACACCTTC. As protein: CASSFWQEEDYTF.

Only a few counts were recorded for this clone. The CDR3 loop is CASNRQETYEQYF. CDR3 nucleotide sequence: TGTGCCAGCAACCGACAGGAGACCTACGAGCAGTACTTC. V gene TRBV7-4 combines with J gene TRBJ2-7; possibly TRBD1 for D (6 bases). The CDR3 covers 13 residues. V shed 7 bases and J shed 2 bases, with 12 bases lying between them. The germline gives CDR1 SGHVT, CDR2 SQSDAQ.

The table lists this clone with a count of one. J is TRBJ1-2 and V is TRBV30, with 12 bases that match TRBD1. Germline V CDR1 and CDR2: GTSNPN, SVGIG (reference sequence). The CDR3 has 19 amino acids. The V segment lost 2 bases and the J segment 1 base; nucleotides outside the gene matches: 14. CDR3 in amino acids: CAWSRRGPGQGALNYGYTF. The CDR3 coding sequence is TGTGCCTGGAGTCGCCGTGGTCCGGGACAGGGGGCTCTTAACTATGGCTACACCTTC. The variable domain in full, completed from reference TRBV30 and TRBJ1-2, reads SQTIHQWPATLVQPVGSPLSLECTVEGTSNPNLYWYRQAAGRGLQLLFYSVGIGQISSEVPQNLSASRPQDRQFILSSKKLLLSDSGFYLCAWSRRGPGQGALNYGYTFGSGTRLTVV.

This clone occurred a few times. The chain joins TRBV18 to TRBJ1-1; 8 positions agree with TRBD1. The CDR3 is made up of 14 amino acids. V gave up 2 bases and J gave up 6 bases; unmatched junction bases: 5. Germline lookup yields CDR1 KGHSH and CDR2 LQKENI. In nucleotides, the CDR3 is TGTGCCAGCTCACCAGGACAGGGTAAAGCTGAAGCTTTCTTT. Translated, it gives CASSPGQGKAEAFF. The variable domain in full, completed from reference TRBV18 and TRBJ1-1, reads NAGVMQNPRHLVRRRGQEARLRCSPMKGHSHVYWYRQLPEEGLKFMVYLQKENIIDESGMPKERFSAEFPKEGPSILRIQQVVRGDSAAYFCASSPGQGKAEAFFGQGTRLTVV.

The rearrangement uses TRBV9 and TRBJ2-7; a weak D match, TRBD2 (5 bases). CDR1 and CDR2 (germline): SGDLS, YYNGEE. CDR3 size: 12 residues. Between the trimmed V and J ends, which lost 5 bases and 5 bases, there was a span of 11 bases. CDR3 coding DNA: TGTGCCAGCAGGTGGATGGAGGACGAGCAGTACTTC. Protein product: CASRWMEDEQYF.

J is TRBJ2-1 and V is TRBV11-3; TRBD2 matches at 7 bases. Trimming at V came to 5 bases and at J to 4 bases, leaving 8 bases not matched to a gene. The CDR3 consists of 15 residues. The germline V gene has CDR1 SGHNT and CDR2 YENEEA. The CDR3 region is CASSPGLDYYNEQFF. The CDR3 DNA reads as TGTGCCAGCAGCCCCGGACTAGACTATTACAATGAGCAGTTCTTC.

In its sample, this clone is medium-sized. The chain is built from TRBV6-1 and TRBJ2-1, with D possibly being TRBD1 (6 bases). The germline gives CDR1 MNHNS, CDR2 SASEGT. The CDR3 spans 15 residues. The V gene lost 1 base and the J gene lost 0 bases, with 7 bases spanning the gap. CDR3 bases: TGTGCCAGCAGTGAAGTAGGGGGCTCCTACAATGAGCAGTTCTTC. It is translated as CASSEVGGSYNEQFF.

This clone occurred a few times. The rearrangement links TRBV11-3 to TRBJ2-7, with 7 bases that match TRBD2. With V trimmed by 5 bases and J by 6 bases, 13 bases remained unmatched. Germline CDR1 reads SGHNT; CDR2 reads YENEEA. The CDR3 spans 15 residues. This CDR3 reads CASSVSGVLGGEQYF. The CDR3 DNA sequence: TGTGCCAGCAGCGTGAGCGGGGTGCTTGGGGGCGAGCAGTACTTC.

This chain connects TRBV19 to TRBJ2-5; 7 bases fit TRBD2. Germline V gene data show CDR1 as LNHDA and CDR2 as SQIVND (reference sequence). This CDR3 region has 14 residues. The V gene end was trimmed by 4 bases and the J gene end by 4 bases; junction bases not matched to a gene: 6. CDR3 in DNA: TGTGCCAGTAGTACAGGACTAGGAGGAGAGACCCAGTACTTC. It translates to CASSTGLGGETQYF.

J is TRBJ1-1 and V is TRBV15, with 8 bases fitting TRBD1. V was clipped by 3 bases and J by 2 bases; unmatched bases: 5. The CDR3 consists of 15 residues. Germline CDR1 is LNHNV and CDR2 is YYDKDF (reference sequence). The CDR3 region is CATSRLDRVNTEAFF. The CDR3 region has the DNA TGTGCCACCAGCAGGCTGGACAGGGTTAACACTGAAGCTTTCTTT.

This clone was seen more than once but under ten times. The V gene is TRBV6-8, the J gene TRBJ2-5, with no clear D. This CDR3 has 13 residues. The V gene lost 2 bases and the J gene lost 7 bases, with 11 bases spanning the gap. Germline CDR1 and CDR2: MNHGY and SAAAGT. The CDR3 region has the DNA TGTGCCAGCAGTTACGGGGTAGACGGGACCCAGTACTTC. Encoded protein: CASSYGVDGTQYF.

The rearrangement links TRBV11-3 to TRBJ1-4; no reliable D call. This CDR3 has 14 residues. Germline CDR1 reads SGHNT; CDR2 reads YENEEA. Trimming shortened V by 1 base and J by 6 bases, and 9 bases separated the two germline ends. CDR3 DNA: TGTGCCAGCAGCTTAGGCGGGCCTTATGAAAAACTGTTTTTT. It translates to CASSLGGPYEKLFF.

This sequence joins TRBV18 and TRBJ1-5; D not certain. The V gene's germline CDR1 is KGHSH and CDR2 LQKENI. Trimming removed 6 bases from V and 3 bases from J, with 12 bases in between. The CDR3 is made up of 14 amino acids. The CDR3: CASSTDGYNQPQHF. The CDR3 nucleotides read TGTGCCAGCTCCACGGACGGATACAATCAGCCCCAGCATTTT.

The chain carries TRBV7-4 and TRBJ2-3; TRBD2 agrees at 8 bases. Germline V gene lookup returns CDR1 SGHVT and CDR2 SQSDAQ. The V segment lost 1 base and the J segment 5 bases; nucleotides outside the gene matches: 2. The CDR3 contains 14 residues. CDR3: CASSLGLAGDTQYF. In DNA, the CDR3 is TGTGCCAGCAGCTTAGGGCTAGCGGGAGATACGCAGTATTTT. The entire variable domain, with the rest obtained from reference TRBV7-4 and TRBJ2-3, is as follows: GAGVSQSPRYKVAKRGRDVALRCDSISGHVTLYWYRQTLGQGSEVLTYSQSDAQRDKSGRPSGRFSAERPERSVSTLKIQRTEQGDSAVYLCASSLGLAGDTQYFGPGTRLTVL.

This clone was seen more than once but under ten times. The chain recombines TRBV11-3 with TRBJ1-3; D gene uncertain. CDR1 SGHNT and CDR2 YENEEA come from the germline V gene. The CDR3 contains 16 residues. V was cut by 4 bases and J by 4 bases, with 17 bases left in between. This CDR3 is CASSSATDPSGNTIYF. DNA for the CDR3: TGTGCCAGCAGCTCTGCAACGGACCCCAGCGGAAACACCATATATTTT.

In its sample, this clone is medium-sized. The chain combines TRBV7-1 with TRBJ2-2; TRBD2 aligns across 12 bases. TRBV7-1 is an ORF, and what it does is uncertain. The ends lost 4 bases at V and 6 bases at J; junction bases unmatched: 3. The CDR3 length is 15 residues. The DNA for the CDR3 is TGTGCCAGCAGCTTGACTAGCGGGGGACCCGGGGAGCTGTTTTTT. Its translation is CASSLTSGGPGELFF.

This clone was detected a few times. The chain employs TRBV11-3 and TRBJ1-6, with TRBD1 as a possible D gene (5 bases). Per the germline V gene, CDR1 is SGHNT and CDR2 is YENEEA. This CDR3 spans 14 amino acids. Trimming stripped 4 bases from V and 7 bases from J, with 11 bases between. CDR3 nucleotides: TGTGCCAGCAGCTCCCGACAGACGAATTCACCCCTCCACTTT. It codes for CASSSRQTNSPLHF.

The chain links TRBV19 to TRBJ2-3; the match to TRBD1 covers 7 bases. The germline gives CDR1 LNHDA, CDR2 SQIVND (reference sequence). The CDR3 contains 13 residues. With V trimmed by 10 bases and J by 4 bases, 8 bases remained unmatched. This CDR3 is CATGTVQADTQYF. CDR3 nucleotide sequence: TGTGCCACCGGGACAGTTCAAGCAGATACGCAGTATTTT.

The chain carries TRBV19 and TRBJ2-1; 9 positions match TRBD2. From germline, CDR1 is LNHDA and CDR2 SQIVND (reference sequence). The V gene end was trimmed by 4 bases and the J gene end by 7 bases; junction bases not matched to a gene: 8. The CDR3 is made up of 15 amino acids. In DNA, the CDR3 is TGTGCCAGTAGTAAAAAGACTAGCGGTAATAATGAGCAGTTCTTC. It specifies CASSKKTSGNNEQFF. Using reference TRBV19 and TRBJ2-1 for the parts outside the CDR3, the full variable domain is DGGITQSPKYLFRKEGQNVTLSCEQNLNHDAMYWYRQDPGQGLRLIYYSQIVNDFQKGDIAEGYSVSREKKESFPLTVTSAQKNPTAFYLCASSKKTSGNNEQFFGPGTRLTVL.

This clone appeared once. The CDR3 is CASSPLAASNQPQHF. Here the CDR3 DNA reads TGTGCCAGCTCACCCCTCGCAGCTAGCAATCAGCCCCAGCATTTT. The genes are TRBV18 and TRBJ1-5; D unresolved. V lost 3 bases, J lost 0 bases, and 9 bases lay in between. The CDR3 runs 15 residues. From germline, CDR1 is KGHSH and CDR2 LQKENI.

This clone is deemed medium-sized (0.01 to 0.1%). The rearrangement uses TRBV11-3 and TRBJ1-1; D perhaps matches TRBD1 (5 bases). CDR3 length: 15 residues. Trimming pared 2 bases from V and 1 base from J, leaving 11 bases between. Germline V CDR1 and CDR2: SGHNT, YENEEA. DNA of the CDR3: TGTGCCAGCAGCTTACCCCCAACAGGGAACACTGAAGCTTTCTTT. Encoded protein: CASSLPPTGNTEAFF.

This clone was seen only a few times. The V gene is TRBV9, the J gene TRBJ2-2; TRBD1 aligns across 8 bases. The CDR3 is made up of 17 amino acids. J gave up 4 bases and V 4 bases, and 12 bases lay outside the gene matches. Germline loops: CDR1 SGDLS, CDR2 YYNGEE. CDR3 amino acids: CASSPFLQGVSTGELFF. CDR3 DNA sequence: TGTGCCAGCAGCCCGTTTCTACAGGGGGTGAGCACCGGGGAGCTGTTTTTT.

The rearrangement links TRBV6-8 to TRBJ1-1; D call uncertain. Germline values: CDR1 MNHGY, CDR2 SAAAGT. The V and J ends lost 6 bases and 0 bases respectively, with 14 bases between them. The CDR3 length is 15 residues. CDR3 DNA sequence: TGTGCCAGCAGGCGATCCCCACACATGAACACTGAAGCTTTCTTT. Translating gives CASRRSPHMNTEAFF.

The genes are TRBV11-3 and TRBJ2-7; perhaps D is TRBD1 or TRBD2 (5 bases each). Germline CDR1 SGHNT, CDR2 YENEEA. Trimming removed 3 bases at V and 2 bases at J, with 14 bases between. The CDR3 spans 15 residues. This chain's CDR3 is CASSFGGQGTYEQYF. Written as DNA, the CDR3 is TGTGCCAGCAGCTTTGGCGGGCAGGGCACCTACGAGCAGTACTTC.

The chain couples TRBV9 to TRBJ2-2; D gene ambiguous. This CDR3 contains 13 residues. CDR1 is SGDLS and CDR2 is YYNGEE in the germline V gene. Trimming removed 6 bases at V and 6 bases at J, with 12 bases between. The DNA of the CDR3 is TGTGCCAGCAATTCGTATATCGCCGGGGAGCTGTTTTTT. Residues: CASNSYIAGELFF.

This clone is medium-sized (0.01 to 0.1%) in the sample. CDR3 sequence (DNA): TGTGCCAGCAGACGTGGGGGGAACACCGGGGAGCTGTTTTTT. Its translation: CASRRGGNTGELFF. The chain employs TRBV11-3 and TRBJ2-2, with D possibly called TRBD1 or TRBD2 (5 bases each). Trimming cost V 6 bases and J 1 base, with 9 bases left between them. CDR3 length: 14 residues. Germline CDR1 and CDR2: SGHNT and YENEEA.